This T cell receptor (beta chain) was found in a study of T cell clusters in autoimmune cytopenias (dated by TCRdb to between 2019 and 2020). Regarding the study in general: A mean age of around 52 years and a median age of around 59 years were recorded for the healthy donor controls, of whom about half of the roughly 40 were female. Per sample, TRB sequencing gave a median depth of about 50,000 reads and a median of 2,350 distinct TRB clonotypes. Alongside healthy, CLL and autoimmune hepatitis controls, autoimmune cytopenia patients had their peripheral blood TRB and IGH repertoires sequenced at active disease and again during treatment follow-up. The study aimed to test whether autoimmune cytopenia patients carry a disease-specific immune repertoire signature usable as a blood-based biomarker. For primary cytopenia, the controls were 25 age-matched healthy donors, and for secondary cytopenia, the controls were 14 age-matched CLL patients. Autoimmune hepatitis repertoires were compared with those of roughly 25 age- and sex-matched healthy donors.

Frequency classes this clonotype as medium-sized (0.01 to 0.1%); no count is given. Which antigen it targets is not known. Multiplex PCR with a touch-down protocol amplified TRB rearrangements, with the TRB-A and TRB-B primer pools combined in a single tube. Illumina adapters and sample indices were attached to the amplicons through two consecutive PCR reactions using Phusion HS II polymerase. The amplicons were purified from gel with the NucleoSpin Gel and PCR Clean-up kit, after which the amplicons were quantified by Qubit and checked for quality on an Agilent 2100 Bioanalyzer. Sequencing of the libraries was done on an Illumina MiSeq with 600-cycle, single-indexed, paired-end runs. As for the authors' bioinformatics: MiXCR version 2.1.12 with the default MiXCR reference library was used to align and assemble TRB reads. A clone was defined by each unique CDR3 nucleotide sequence, and analysis was restricted to productive sequences with at least two reads. Alpha-parameterized diversity profiles (alpha 0 to 5), including the Shannon (alpha 1) and Simpson (alpha 2) indices, were computed with an R script to assess repertoire diversity. The tcR package was used to compute combinatorial TRB VJ usage, and cohorts were compared on this usage by principal component analysis with ade4. GLIPH was used to cluster TCRbeta CDR3s in pairs of cohorts matched for age and read depth, and a Wilcoxon test was used to compare cluster frequencies. Based on TCRdb reprocessing of the reads, there is one entry per CDR3 protein sequence, and DNA is missing. These V and J calls originate from TCRdb's pipeline instead of the authors' own analysis. The sample's own table lists some 4,000 distinct CDR3 sequences. The ten biggest clones cover 65% to 75% of the sample.

CDR1 and CDR2 are read off the germline V gene (reference sequence) as LNHNV and YYDKDF. The CDR3 numbers 14 residues from cysteine through phenylalanine. The record lacks a DNA sequence. For each sample, TRB amplification used about 0.25 ug of peripheral blood genomic DNA, equal to approximately 37,500 genome equivalents. Study-wide conclusions, independent of this receptor: Compared with active autoimmune hepatitis patients, healthy donors had almost three times as many exclusive TRB clusters, a finding consistent with an autoimmunity-wide signature. Shifts in the TRB repertoire, including less even repertoires in secondary cytopenia and CLL, were mostly a reflection of lymphoma bias and not of autoimmunity. GLIPH suggested that primary autoimmune cytopenia patients lacked physiological T cell clusters: more than 40 clusters were exclusive to healthy donors versus fewer than 20 exclusive to patients. The cluster-lack signature was not observed for secondary cytopenia versus CLL, as the signature was apparently masked by the dominant lymphoma-associated repertoire. The T cell clusters were defined only in silico, and the functional role of the clusters was left to be validated experimentally.

These data were also reused for a study on T cell repertoires in aging, cancer and after chemotherapy. The second study also describes: The donors fell into six age groups ranging from 30 or younger to 70 or older, and each group had at least three individuals. Control TCR repertoires from healthy donors were recorded across several months to years, and re-sampling revealed clear clonal overlap. Roughly 10 million TCR reads were contained in the full dataset. Untreated patients with hematological or solid cancers showed significantly lower blood TCR diversity and higher clonality than age-matched healthy donors. In healthy donors, the decline in TCR diversity with age was mainly explained by loss of richness, whereas in cancer patients loss of evenness was also found to contribute. Median generation probability increased over the chemotherapy interval in both cancer cohorts, suggesting repertoire reconstitution through rebound thymic output. It was noted by the authors that conclusions about immunological memory after chemotherapy cannot be drawn from the repertoire data. The study profiled peripheral blood TCR beta repertoires from healthy donors and cancer patients to examine immunoaging and T cell reconstitution after chemotherapy. Alongside 95 to 100 healthy donors serving as a reference group, the cohort included 200 to 250 cancer patients, of whom some 91 had hematological cancers and some 130 had solid cancers. Processing of the TRB sequences was carried out with MiXCR versions 2.12 and 3.0.5. Repertoire metrics included Shannon diversity, evenness, clonality (one minus evenness), and alpha-parameterized diversity profiles from alpha 0 to 5. The IGoR algorithm was used to calculate generation probabilities of clones in the paired pre- and post-chemotherapy samples.

The rearrangement combines TRBV15 with TRBJ1-6; TCRdb indicates TRBD1, and absent DNA this call remains unverified. This TCR came from a human donor in good health. The sample comprised peripheral blood. The CDR3 protein is CATSMRTGNSPLHF. The reference TRBV15 and TRBJ1-6 proteins fill in what lies around the CDR3, so the full variable domain reads DAMVIQNPRYQVTQFGKPVTLSCSQTLNHNVMYWYQQKSSQAPKLLFHYYDKDFNNEADTPDNFQSRRPNTSFCFLDIRSPGLGDTAMYLCATSMRTGNSPLHFGNGTRLTVT.